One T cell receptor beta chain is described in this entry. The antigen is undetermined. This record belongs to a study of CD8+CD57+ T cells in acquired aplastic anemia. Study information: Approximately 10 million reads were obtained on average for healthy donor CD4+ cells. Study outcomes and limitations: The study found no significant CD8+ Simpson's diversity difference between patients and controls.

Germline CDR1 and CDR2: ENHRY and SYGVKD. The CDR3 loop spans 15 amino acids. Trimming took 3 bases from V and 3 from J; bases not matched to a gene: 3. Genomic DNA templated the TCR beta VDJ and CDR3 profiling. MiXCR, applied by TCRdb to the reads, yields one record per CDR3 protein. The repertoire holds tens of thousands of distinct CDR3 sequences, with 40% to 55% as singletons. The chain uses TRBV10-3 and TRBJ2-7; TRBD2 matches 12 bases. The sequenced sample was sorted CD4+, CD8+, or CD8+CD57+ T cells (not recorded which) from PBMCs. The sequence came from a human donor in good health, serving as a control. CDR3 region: CAISDRTSGVYEQYF. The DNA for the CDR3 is TGTGCCATCAGTGACCGGACTAGCGGGGTCTACGAGCAGTACTTC.